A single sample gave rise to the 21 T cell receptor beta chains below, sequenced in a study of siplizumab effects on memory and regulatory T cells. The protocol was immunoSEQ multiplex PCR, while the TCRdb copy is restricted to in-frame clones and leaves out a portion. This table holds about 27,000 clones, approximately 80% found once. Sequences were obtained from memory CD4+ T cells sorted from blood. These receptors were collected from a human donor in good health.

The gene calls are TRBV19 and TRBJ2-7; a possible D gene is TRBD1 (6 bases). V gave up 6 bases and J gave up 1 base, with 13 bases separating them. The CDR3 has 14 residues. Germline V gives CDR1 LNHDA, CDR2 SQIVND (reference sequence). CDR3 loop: CASSPWDNSYEQYF. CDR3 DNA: TGTGCCAGTAGCCCCTGGGACAATTCCTACGAGCAGTACTTC.

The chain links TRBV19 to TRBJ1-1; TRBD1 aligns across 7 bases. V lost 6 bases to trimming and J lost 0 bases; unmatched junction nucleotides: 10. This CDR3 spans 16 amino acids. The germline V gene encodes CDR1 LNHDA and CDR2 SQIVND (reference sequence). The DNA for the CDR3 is TGTGCCAGTAGCCATCCACAGGGGCGCTTGAACACTGAAGCTTTCTTT. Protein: CASSHPQGRLNTEAFF.

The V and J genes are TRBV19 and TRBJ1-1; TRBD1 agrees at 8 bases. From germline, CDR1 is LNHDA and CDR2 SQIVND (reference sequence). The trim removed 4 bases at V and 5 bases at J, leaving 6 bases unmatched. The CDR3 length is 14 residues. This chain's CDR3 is CASSTGQGGTEAFF. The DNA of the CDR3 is TGTGCCAGTAGTACCGGACAGGGAGGGACTGAAGCTTTCTTT.

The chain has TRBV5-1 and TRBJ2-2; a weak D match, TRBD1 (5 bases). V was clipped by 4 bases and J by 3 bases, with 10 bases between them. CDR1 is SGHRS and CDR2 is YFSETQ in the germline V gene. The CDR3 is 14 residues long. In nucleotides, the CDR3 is TGCGCCAGCAGCGGCAGGGTTGACACCGGGGAGCTGTTTTTT. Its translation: CASSGRVDTGELFF.

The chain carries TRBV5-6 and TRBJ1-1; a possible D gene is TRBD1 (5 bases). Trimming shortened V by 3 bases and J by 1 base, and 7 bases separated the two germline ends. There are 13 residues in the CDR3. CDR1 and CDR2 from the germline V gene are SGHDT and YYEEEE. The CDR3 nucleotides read TGTGCCAGCAGCTGGGGGACGAACACTGAAGCTTTCTTT. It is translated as CASSWGTNTEAFF.

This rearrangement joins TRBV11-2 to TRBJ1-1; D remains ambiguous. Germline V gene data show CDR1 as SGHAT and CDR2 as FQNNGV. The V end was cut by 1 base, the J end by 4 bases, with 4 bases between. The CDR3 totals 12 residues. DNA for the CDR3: TGTGCCAGCAGCTTAGTGGGCACTGAAGCTTTCTTT. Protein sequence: CASSLVGTEAFF.

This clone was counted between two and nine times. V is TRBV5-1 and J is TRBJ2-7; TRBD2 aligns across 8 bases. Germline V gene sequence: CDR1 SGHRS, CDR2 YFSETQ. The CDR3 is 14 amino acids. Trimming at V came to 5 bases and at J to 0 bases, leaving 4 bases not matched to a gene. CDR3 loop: CASSAGGSSYEQYF. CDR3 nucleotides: TGCGCCAGCAGTGCGGGAGGCAGCTCCTACGAGCAGTACTTC. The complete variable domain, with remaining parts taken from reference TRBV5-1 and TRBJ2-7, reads KAGVTQTPRYLIKTRGQQVTLSCSPISGHRSVSWYQQTPGQGLQFLFEYFSETQRNKGNFPGRFSGRQFSNSRSEMNVSTLELGDSALYLCASSAGGSSYEQYFGPGTRLTVT.

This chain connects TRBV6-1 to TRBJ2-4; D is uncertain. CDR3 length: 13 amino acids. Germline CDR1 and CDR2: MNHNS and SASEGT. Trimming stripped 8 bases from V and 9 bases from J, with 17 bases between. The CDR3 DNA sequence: TGTGCCAGCGACTCAGGCTGGTCGGGCATTCAGTACTTC. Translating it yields CASDSGWSGIQYF.

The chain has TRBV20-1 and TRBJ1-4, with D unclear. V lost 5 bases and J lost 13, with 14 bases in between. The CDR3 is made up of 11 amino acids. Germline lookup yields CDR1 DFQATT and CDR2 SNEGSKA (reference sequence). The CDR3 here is CSAPGRGRLFF. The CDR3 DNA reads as TGCAGTGCTCCTGGACGAGGAAGACTGTTTTTT.

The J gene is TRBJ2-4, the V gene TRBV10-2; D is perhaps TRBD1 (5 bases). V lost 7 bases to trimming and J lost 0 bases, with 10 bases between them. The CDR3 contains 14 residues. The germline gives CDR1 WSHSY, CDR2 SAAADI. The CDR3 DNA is TGCGCCAGCACAGTGGGGCGAGCCAAAAACATTCAGTACTTC. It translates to CASTVGRAKNIQYF.

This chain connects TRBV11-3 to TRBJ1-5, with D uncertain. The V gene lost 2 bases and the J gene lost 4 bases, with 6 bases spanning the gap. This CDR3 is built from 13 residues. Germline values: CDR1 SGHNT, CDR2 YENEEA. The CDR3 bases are TGTGCCAGCAGCTTAATGGCAAATCAGCCCCAGCATTTT. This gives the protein CASSLMANQPQHF.

CDR3 amino acids: CASSVAGGGQETQYF. The CDR3 DNA reads TGTGCCAGCAGCGTAGCGGGAGGGGGTCAAGAGACCCAGTACTTC. The chain has TRBV2 and TRBJ2-5; 11 positions match TRBD2. The V gene's germline CDR1 is SNHLY and CDR2 FYNNEI. The CDR3 totals 15 residues. V trimming: 6 bases; J trimming: 2 bases; junction bases outside the gene matches: 5.

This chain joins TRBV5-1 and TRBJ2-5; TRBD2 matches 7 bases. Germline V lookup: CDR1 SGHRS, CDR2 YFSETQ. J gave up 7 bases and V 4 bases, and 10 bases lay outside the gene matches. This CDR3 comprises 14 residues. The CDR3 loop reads CASSPSTSSRTQYF. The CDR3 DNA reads TGCGCCAGCAGCCCGTCGACTAGCTCCAGGACCCAGTACTTC.

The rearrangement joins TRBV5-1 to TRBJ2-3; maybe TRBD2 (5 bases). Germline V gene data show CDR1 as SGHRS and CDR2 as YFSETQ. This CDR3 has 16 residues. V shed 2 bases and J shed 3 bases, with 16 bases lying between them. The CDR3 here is CASSLDGLARTDTQYF. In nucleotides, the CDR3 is TGCGCCAGCAGCTTAGATGGGTTAGCGAGGACAGATACGCAGTATTTT.

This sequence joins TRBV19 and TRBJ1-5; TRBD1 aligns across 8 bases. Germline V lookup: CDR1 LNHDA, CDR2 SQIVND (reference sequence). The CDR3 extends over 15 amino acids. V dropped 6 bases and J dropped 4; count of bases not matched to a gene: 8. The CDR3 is CASSKTGGDNQPQHF. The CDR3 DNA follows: TGTGCCAGTAGCAAAACAGGGGGTGATAATCAGCCCCAGCATTTT.

The CDR3 region is CASSSPAGTTYSVSYNEQFF. CDR3 DNA sequence: TGCGCCAGCAGCTCCCCGGCGGGGACTACTTATAGTGTATCCTACAATGAGCAGTTCTTC. The genes are TRBV5-1 and TRBJ2-1; 7 bases align to TRBD2. CDR1 SGHRS and CDR2 YFSETQ come from the germline V gene. The CDR3 is made up of 20 amino acids. After removal of 3 bases from V and 1 base from J, the junction contained 19 bases not matched to a gene.

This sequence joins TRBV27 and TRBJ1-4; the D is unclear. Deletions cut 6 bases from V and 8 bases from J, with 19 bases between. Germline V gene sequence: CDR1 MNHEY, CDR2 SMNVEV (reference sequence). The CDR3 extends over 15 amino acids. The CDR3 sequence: CASRRSGGRGEKLFF. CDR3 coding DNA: TGTGCCAGCAGAAGGAGCGGAGGAAGAGGAGAAAAACTGTTTTTT.

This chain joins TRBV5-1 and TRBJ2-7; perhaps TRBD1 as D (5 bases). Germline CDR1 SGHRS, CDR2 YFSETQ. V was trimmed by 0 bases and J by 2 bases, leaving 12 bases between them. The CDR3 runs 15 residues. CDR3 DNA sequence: TGCGCCAGCAGCTTGGCCGCAGGGCCAACCTACGAGCAGTACTTC. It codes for CASSLAAGPTYEQYF.

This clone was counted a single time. Here the CDR3 reads CASSVGSGVAYEQYF. As DNA, the CDR3 is TGTGCCAGCAGCGTAGGATCAGGGGTGGCCTACGAGCAGTACTTC. The chain recombines TRBV9 with TRBJ2-7, with D maybe TRBD1 (6 bases). V lost 0 bases and J lost 2, with 12 bases in between. This CDR3 region has 15 residues. From germline, CDR1 is SGDLS and CDR2 YYNGEE.

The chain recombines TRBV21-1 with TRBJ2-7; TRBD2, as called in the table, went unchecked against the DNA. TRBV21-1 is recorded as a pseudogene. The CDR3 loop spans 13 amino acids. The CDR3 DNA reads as TGTGCCAGCAGCAAATCTGGCGGACTGGAGCAGTACTTC. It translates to CASSKSGGLEQYF.

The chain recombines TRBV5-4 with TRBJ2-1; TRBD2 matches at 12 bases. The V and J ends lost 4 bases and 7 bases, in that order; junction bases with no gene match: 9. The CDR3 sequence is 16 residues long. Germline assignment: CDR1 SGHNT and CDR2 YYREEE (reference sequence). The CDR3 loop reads CASSHLAGGPGNEQFF. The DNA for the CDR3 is TGTGCCAGCAGCCACCTAGCGGGAGGGCCGGGGAATGAGCAGTTCTTC.